A single T cell receptor (beta chain) is shown here with its context. No cognate antigen has been identified for it. Per-nucleotide qualities are absent, and no much larger clonotype sits a single base away. The immunoSEQ Assay, a bias-controlled multiplex PCR, was used to amplify TCRbeta CDR3 regions from genomic DNA. As for how the authors treated the data: The number of nucleated cells in each sample was estimated from the amplification of reference gene primers within the assay. Sequence reads were collapsed and filtered to measure the absolute abundance of every unique TCRbeta CDR3 rearrangement. For each sample, productive Simpson clonality was calculated as the square root of Simpson's diversity index over productive rearrangements. TCRdb holds this immuneACCESS table with in-frame rearrangements only. Some clones are missing; in checked studies, unresolved V genes explain under half, and the rest has no known cause. That table is the source of V, J and clone size, and D and trimming were worked out from the DNA. This sample comprises about 200,000 clones, around 85% of them detected only once. Of the sample, under 0.95% is held by the ten largest clones.

This sample is drawn from a study of blood T cell repertoires in COVID-19 (dated by TCRdb to about 2020). Looking at the study overall: Collaborator samples came from the United States, Italy and Spain and covered acute and convalescent phases of COVID-19. The prospective study material was composed of cDNA or gDNA derived from T cells, B-cell-depleted T cells, or PBMCs. Deeply sampled blood TCRbeta repertoires from subjects exposed to, actively infected with, or recovered from COVID-19 were included in the dataset. A freely available public database, intended as a resource for researchers studying the immune response to SARS-CoV-2, is where the repertoires were released. Samples were obtained from the ongoing ImmuneRACE study (first 160 participants) and from 950 to 1,500 subjects provided by 6 global collaborators. The sample metadata nearly always contained a de-identified subject ID, COVID-19 status, age in years and sex. Where HLA class I and class II types were available, the types were taken from metadata supplied by the sample provider, not from assay-based typing.

The investigation overall reported the following: The quantity of clinical and demographic metadata differed by source and by participant and was supplied without curation.

One collaborating source in Seattle enrolled patients while the patients were actively infected and followed the patients over time throughout the course of disease. Whole blood was collected in K2EDTA tubes by collaborating institutions according to the institutions' own protocols. For TCRbeta analysis, collaborators shipped samples as frozen whole blood, isolated PBMCs, or DNA extracted from either of those sample types. The specimen was peripheral blood. This sequence originates from a man aged 60 to 69 with COVID-19, enrolled during active disease.

CDR3 reads: CASSSGLARETQYF. The DNA sequence follows: TGTGCCAGCAGTTCCGGACTAGCGCGGGAGACCCAGTACTTC. Recombination connected TRBV27 to TRBJ2-5, and 9 bases in between align with TRBD2. Spanning cysteine to phenylalanine, the CDR3 consists of 14 amino acids. Just CDR3 DNA is preserved here, 42 bases in frame from base 1. The CDR1 and CDR2 encoded by the germline V gene (reference sequence) are MNHEY and SMNVEV. The junction shows trimming of 4 bases on V and 5 bases on J, and the gene matches do not reach 5 bases of it.